Listed below are T cell receptor beta chains from one sample, sequenced in a study of shared clonotypes between healthy human individuals. The repertoire was sequenced with immunoSEQ multiplex PCR; TCRdb's copy has only in-frame clones and lacks some. Of fewer than 1.6 million clones detected, approximately 98.5% appear once; the ten largest clones hold approximately 0.4%. The sample consisted of naive CD4+ T cells sorted from blood. Every receptor here comes from a man younger than 45 in good health. Both conserved end residues are part of each CDR3. Fields, in order: J gene, D gene, clone size, V gene, CDR3 DNA, CDR3 protein. The D gene is left open where the match is weak. Expanded clones get a size class; other rows say once, few or many, or leave the size out.

TRBJ1-1	NA	NA	TRBV6-5	TGTGCCAGCAGTTACTCGGGGTATACTGAAGCTTTCTTT	CASSYSGYTEAFF
TRBJ2-1	NA	NA	TRBV5-1	TGCGCCAGCTCGCTGAGGGATGAGCAGTTCTTC	CASSLRDEQFF
TRBJ1-5	TRBD1	NA	TRBV19	TGTGCCAGTAGAGTGACAGGGTTAAGCAATCAGCCCCAGCATTTT	CASRVTGLSNQPQHF
TRBJ2-1	TRBD2	once	TRBV4-3	TGCGCCAGCAGCCTCATGGGAGGGACTAGCTCCTACAATGAGCAGTTCTTC	CASSLMGGTSSYNEQFF
TRBJ1-2	TRBD1	NA	TRBV19	TGTGCCAGTAGTATCTCGGGACAGTCTAACTATGGCTACACCTTC	CASSISGQSNYGYTF
TRBJ2-7	NA	NA	TRBV19	TGTGCCAGTAGTCCGAGGGGTTCCTACGAGCAGTACTTC	CASSPRGSYEQYF
TRBJ1-5	NA	once	TRBV7-8	TGTGCCAGCAGCTCAGCCGGCAGGTCCGATCAGCCCCAGCATTTT	CASSSAGRSDQPQHF
TRBJ2-5	TRBD1	NA	TRBV7-7	TGTGCCAGCAGCGTAAACAGGGGGAAAGAGACCCAGTACTTC	CASSVNRGKETQYF
TRBJ2-7	TRBD1	NA	TRBV27	TGTGCCAGCAGTTTAGGTCCACAGGGGAGCTCCTACGAGCAGTACTTC	CASSLGPQGSSYEQYF
TRBJ2-7	TRBD1	NA	TRBV5-1	TGCGCCAGCAGCTTGGCGGCAGGGGGCTGGGAGCAGTACTTC	CASSLAAGGWEQYF
TRBJ1-4	TRBD1	once	TRBV18	TGTGCCAGCTCACAGGGACAGCTTAATGAAAAACTGTTTTTT	CASSQGQLNEKLFF
TRBJ1-1	NA	NA	TRBV4-1	TGCGCCAGCAGCCAGGACGGGGGGCGAGACACTGAAGCTTTCTTT	CASSQDGGRDTEAFF
TRBJ2-3	NA	NA	TRBV29-1	TGCAGCGGGGGCAGGACCCTCGATTCCTATACGCAGTATTTT	CSGGRTLDSYTQYF
TRBJ1-5	TRBD1	NA	TRBV5-8	TGTGCCAGCAGCTTGGCCGGGGGGACAGGGGGTATCTATCAGCCCCAGCATTTT	CASSLAGGTGGIYQPQHF
TRBJ2-3	NA	NA	TRBV7-2	TGTGCCAGCAGCTTATTGACTATCCCAGATACGCAGTATTTT	CASSLLTIPDTQYF
TRBJ1-4	NA	once	TRBV10-1	TGCGCCAGCAGTGAGTCTCCGACGGGGGAAAAACTGTTTTTT	CASSESPTGEKLFF
TRBJ1-1	TRBD1	NA	TRBV5-4	TGTGCCAGCAGCACCGGGACAGGGGGTATGATGACTGAAGCTTTCTTT	CASSTGTGGMMTEAFF
TRBJ1-1	TRBD1	NA	TRBV5-6	TGTGCCAGCAGCTTGCGTTTTTCAGGGGGCCTCACTGAAGCTTTCTTT	CASSLRFSGGLTEAFF
TRBJ1-4	NA	NA	TRBV18	TGTGCCAGCTCACCCATCACGCAACCAACTAATGAAAAACTGTTTTTT	CASSPITQPTNEKLFF
TRBJ2-5	TRBD1	NA	TRBV18	TGTGCCAGCTCACTCTTGGGACAGGGGGCTCCCTCTGAGACCCAGTACTTC	CASSLLGQGAPSETQYF
TRBJ2-7	NA	once	TRBV9	TGTGCCAGCAGCGTAGCCCAGCAGGGCTACGAGCAGTACTTC	CASSVAQQGYEQYF
TRBJ1-1	NA	NA	TRBV7-3	TGTGCCAGCAGCTTTCGGCAGAACACTGAAGCTTTCTTT	CASSFRQNTEAFF
TRBJ2-7	NA	NA	TRBV7-9	TGTGCCAGCAGCCCTGAGGTGACAGGGAGGGGGGAGCAGTACTTC	CASSPEVTGRGEQYF
TRBJ2-1	TRBD2	NA	TRBV2	TGTGCCAGCAGTGAAGAGGTCGAGGCGGGAGGGCCCAATCATCATGTAGATGAGCAGTTCTTC	CASSEEVEAGGPNHHVDEQFF
TRBJ2-3	NA	NA	TRBV11-2	TGTGCCAGCAGCTCGGGTTGGGTCAGAACAGATACGCAGTATTTT	CASSSGWVRTDTQYF
TRBJ2-1	NA	NA	TRBV5-1	TGCGCCAGCAGCTTGGCGGCTAGTGGGGCTAATGAGCAGTTCTTC	CASSLAASGANEQFF
TRBJ2-1	TRBD2	NA	TRBV28	TGTGCCAGCAGTTCCCCGAGGGGGCTAGCGGGATACAATGAGCAGTTCTTC	CASSSPRGLAGYNEQFF
TRBJ1-2	NA	NA	TRBV7-9	TGTGCCAGCAGCTTAGAGGCGCCAAGTGGCTACACCTTC	CASSLEAPSGYTF
TRBJ1-2	TRBD1	NA	TRBV5-1	TGCGCCAGCAGCCGAACCGGACAGGGCAGGGAGTATGGCTACACCTTC	CASSRTGQGREYGYTF
TRBJ1-1	NA	NA	TRBV7-9	TGTGCCAGCAGCCCGAGGGCCGGGAACACTGAAGCTTTCTTT	CASSPRAGNTEAFF
TRBJ2-7	TRBD1	NA	TRBV5-1	TGCGCCAGCAGCTTGAAAACAGGGGTTATATACGAGCAGTACTTC	CASSLKTGVIYEQYF
TRBJ1-1	NA	NA	TRBV5-1	TGCGCCAGCAGCCCCGGGACCCTAAACACTGAAGCTTTCTTT	CASSPGTLNTEAFF
TRBJ2-1	TRBD2	NA	TRBV7-2	TGTGCCAGCAGCTTAGCGGGTCTAGCGGGAGGGCCCTATGAGCAGTTCTTC	CASSLAGLAGGPYEQFF
TRBJ2-1	TRBD2	NA	TRBV5-5	TGTGCCAGCAGCTTTCCACTAGCGGGGTCCAATGAGCAGTTCTTC	CASSFPLAGSNEQFF
TRBJ2-1	NA	NA	TRBV28	TGTGCCACCACGGACGCCCGCTCCTACAATGAGCAGTTCTTC	CATTDARSYNEQFF
TRBJ2-7	TRBD1	NA	TRBV28	TGTGCCAGCAGCTTACTGGGGACAGGGAATAATGAGCAGTACTTC	CASSLLGTGNNEQYF
TRBJ2-1	TRBD2	NA	TRBV6-4	TGTGCCAGCAGTCCACTAGCGGGAGTCGCCAATGAGCAGTTCTTC	CASSPLAGVANEQFF
TRBJ1-5	TRBD1	NA	TRBV19	TGTGCCAGTAGTATAATACAGGGGGCGAATCAGCCCCAGCATTTT	CASSIIQGANQPQHF
TRBJ1-5	TRBD1	few	TRBV13	TGTGCCAGCAGCTTGGACAGGGTGGGGCCCCAGCATTTT	CASSLDRVGPQHF
TRBJ1-2	NA	NA	TRBV19	TGTGCCAGTAACAAAAGACAGACCGAGTATGGCTACACCTTC	CASNKRQTEYGYTF
TRBJ2-4	NA	NA	TRBV13	TGTGCCAGCAGCTTAGCCGGGATAGCCAAAAACATTCAGTACTTC	CASSLAGIAKNIQYF
TRBJ1-1	TRBD1	NA	TRBV5-4	TGTGCCAGCAGTGGGGACAGGCACACTGAAGCTTTCTTT	CASSGDRHTEAFF
TRBJ2-7	TRBD1	NA	TRBV10-3	TGTGCCATCTCGACAGGGAGAAACTACGAGCAGTACTTC	CAISTGRNYEQYF
TRBJ2-3	NA	NA	TRBV18	TGTGCCAGCTCACCAGGCACAGATACGCAGTATTTT	CASSPGTDTQYF
TRBJ2-1	NA	once	TRBV19	TGTGCCAGTAGGGATGTTAGCGGCTACAATGAGCAGTTCTTC	CASRDVSGYNEQFF
TRBJ2-7	TRBD2	NA	TRBV27	TGTGCCAGCAGTTTATTCGGACTAGCGGGAGGTTCCTACGAGCAGTACTTC	CASSLFGLAGGSYEQYF
TRBJ2-1	NA	NA	TRBV27	TGTGCCAGCAGTCCCCGACCCCAAGTCTACAATGAGCAGTTCTTC	CASSPRPQVYNEQFF
TRBJ2-2	TRBD1	NA	TRBV6-1	TGTGCCAGTAGAGAACAGGGGGCGGGCACCGGGGAGCTGTTTTTT	CASREQGAGTGELFF
TRBJ2-7	NA	NA	TRBV13	TGTGCCAGCAGCCTAGCGCCGGGACAGCGTTCCTACGAGCAGTACTTC	CASSLAPGQRSYEQYF
TRBJ2-3	TRBD2	NA	TRBV5-1	TGCGCCAGCCGTACTAGCGGGGGCACAGATACGCAGTATTTT	CASRTSGGTDTQYF
TRBJ2-7	TRBD1	NA	TRBV7-2	TGTGCCAGCAGCTTGAAGACAGGGATCTACGAGCAGTACTTC	CASSLKTGIYEQYF
TRBJ1-4	NA	NA	TRBV28	TGTGCCAGCAGTGGGGAGGTTGAAAAACTGTTTTTT	CASSGEVEKLFF
TRBJ2-2	NA	NA	TRBV11-2	TGTGCCAGCAGCTTAGTTAAGGGGACGAAGGCCGGGGAGCTGTTTTTT	CASSLVKGTKAGELFF